The entry below describes one T cell receptor beta chain. Its antigen is currently unknown. The junction does not match germline at one end; this may be a read error. The germline V gene has CDR1 SGDLS and CDR2 YYNGEE. The CDR3 is made up of 14 amino acids. TCRdb reanalysed the 5' RACE reads using MiXCR and keeps one entry per CDR3 protein. There are fewer than 450,000 distinct CDR3 sequences in the sample; about a sixth occur only once, and approximately 1% lies in the top ten. This sample stems from a study of CD8 T cells in ankylosing spondylitis. Whole-study findings and limits: Characteristic, it appeared, of ankylosing spondylitis blood was a TCR beta motif of about eight highly homologous variants. Disease-associated clones were CD8+ and fairly uncommon in peripheral blood.

The source of this sequence is a male donor with ankylosing spondylitis. The V gene is TRBV9, the J gene TRBJ1-1, with 7 bases identical to TRBD1. The source material was blood, either unsorted or a sorted T cell fraction (not recorded which). The CDR3 loop reads CASSVGGVNTEAFF. For the CDR3, the DNA is TGCGCCAGCAGCGTAGGGGGCGTGAACACTGAAGCTTTCTTT.